The clone carrying this T cell receptor beta chain has at least ten counts. Its target is not known. This CDR3 is 16 amino acids long. V dropped 7 bases and J dropped 1 base, with 17 bases sitting between them. The record originates from a study of regulatory T cells in long-lasting Graves disease. Study summary: Graves' patients, diagnosed recently, had received antithyroid drugs under 3 months.

The sample's time point: newly diagnosed GD, antithyroid drugs for less than 3 months. TCR sequences were obtained from RNA taken from PBMCs. A blood draw put about 8.2 milliliters of peripheral blood into EDTA tubes. General study results and limits: TCR diversity in persistent Graves' patients was below that of newly diagnosed ones.

Construction of the TCR beta libraries employed iRepertoire HTBI primers in conjunction with Arm-PCR of CDR3 regions. TCRdb reprocessed the multiplex PCR reads via MiXCR and lists one record per CDR3 protein. The sample has over 300,000 distinct CDR3 sequences, 15% to 17% seen once. The source of this sequence is a female donor with Graves disease. The chain couples TRBV12-3 or TRBV12-4 to TRBJ2-1; tentatively, D is TRBD2 (6 bases). This specimen was peripheral blood mononuclear cells (PBMCs), taken at new diagnosis, from a patient treated with antithyroid drugs. The CDR3 here is CASTLPRRGSYNEQFF. CDR3 nucleotides: TGTGCCAGCACCCTCCCCCGGAGGGGATCCTACAATGAGCAGTTCTTC.